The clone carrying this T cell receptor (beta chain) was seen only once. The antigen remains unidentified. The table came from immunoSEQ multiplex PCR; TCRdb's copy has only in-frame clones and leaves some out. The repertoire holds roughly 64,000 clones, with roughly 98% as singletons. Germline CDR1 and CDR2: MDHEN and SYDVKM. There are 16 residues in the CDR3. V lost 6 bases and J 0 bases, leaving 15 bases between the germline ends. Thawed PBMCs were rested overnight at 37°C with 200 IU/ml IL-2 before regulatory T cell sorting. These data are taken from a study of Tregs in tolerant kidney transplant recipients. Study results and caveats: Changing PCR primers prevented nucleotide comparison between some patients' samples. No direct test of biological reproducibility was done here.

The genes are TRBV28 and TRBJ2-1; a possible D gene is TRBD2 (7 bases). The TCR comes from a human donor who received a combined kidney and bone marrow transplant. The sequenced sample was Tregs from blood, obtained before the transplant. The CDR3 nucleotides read TGTGCCAGCAGACCGGGGGGCCTAAGCTCCTACAATGAGCAGTTCTTC. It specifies CASRPGGLSSYNEQFF.